The rows below give T cell receptor beta chains drawn from one sample of a study of Ad26.COV2.S vaccination and SARS-CoV-2 variants. The assay was immunoSEQ multiplex PCR, and TCRdb's table has in-frame clones only and misses some. The sample contains about 400,000 clones, 92% of which appear only once. The sequences come from peripheral blood, collected in a trial of Ad26.COV2.S vaccine versus placebo. These receptors were taken from a person aged 18-60 years who received the Ad26.COV2.S COVID-19 vaccine or a placebo. The CDR3 runs from the conserved cysteine through the conserved F or W. The D gene is left open where the match is weak. Size is omitted from some rows. Given values are once, few, many or a class for expanded clones.

TRBV7-2,TRBJ2-5,.,.,TGTGCCAGCAGCTTAGTTGGGGAGACCCAGTACTTC,CASSLVGETQYF
TRBV10-3,TRBJ1-1,.,.,TGTGCCACAAAGACAGGATACTTGAACACTGAAGCTTTCTTT,CATKTGYLNTEAFF
TRBV20-1,TRBJ2-5,once,.,TGCAGTGCTCCGTTAAGGGAGACCCAGTACTTC,CSAPLRETQYF
TRBV28,TRBJ2-1,once,.,TGTGCCAGCAGTTTAATCCGCACGGGGTCCTACAATGAGCAGTTCTTC,CASSLIRTGSYNEQFF
TRBV29-1,TRBJ1-1,.,.,TGCAGCGTGGCGGGACCCCTGAACACTGAAGCTTTCTTT,CSVAGPLNTEAFF
TRBV27,TRBJ2-5,.,TRBD1,TGTGCCAGCCGTTCAGGGGGTGGGGAGACCCAGTACTTC,CASRSGGGETQYF
TRBV7-2,TRBJ1-1,once,.,TGTGCCAGCAGAGCCCAAGGGGGCACTGAAGCTTTCTTT,CASRAQGGTEAFF
TRBV6-5,TRBJ2-7,.,.,TGTGCCAGCATCGCGCGTCAGACACCCTACGAGCAGTACTTC,CASIARQTPYEQYF
TRBV9,TRBJ2-3,.,.,TGTGCCAGCAGCGTGTGGGGGGTTAGCACAGATACGCAGTATTTT,CASSVWGVSTDTQYF
TRBV6-5,TRBJ2-5,once,.,TGTGCCAGCACACGAACAGTTAGAGAGACCCAGTACTTC,CASTRTVRETQYF
TRBV11-2,TRBJ2-1,.,TRBD2,TGTGCCAGCAGCGTGACTAGCGGGGGGGCCTCGTACAATGAGCAGTTCTTC,CASSVTSGGASYNEQFF
TRBV30,TRBJ1-5,.,.,TGTGCCTGGAGTGTTTGGGGCCGGAGCAATCAGCCCCAGCATTTT,CAWSVWGRSNQPQHF
TRBV7-2,TRBJ1-2,.,.,TGTGCCAGCAATAGGGGGGGGTTCTATGGCTACACCTTC,CASNRGGFYGYTF
TRBV7-8,TRBJ2-3,.,.,TGTGCCAGCAGCCCCTTTTCTGATGATACGCAGTATTTT,CASSPFSDDTQYF
TRBV30,TRBJ1-1,medium-sized,.,TGTGCCTGGAGTGTACTATCCGAAGCTTTCTTT,CAWSVLSEAFF
TRBV6-5,TRBJ1-6,.,.,TGTGCCAGCAGACGACAGAATTCACCCCTCCACTTT,CASRRQNSPLHF
TRBV18,TRBJ1-6,.,.,TGTGCCAGCTCACCGGGGAGGGGAGCCTATAATTCACCCCTCCACTTT,CASSPGRGAYNSPLHF
TRBV6-5,TRBJ2-4,.,.,TGTGCCAGCAGTTACTCCGCAGGGCTAGCCAAAAACATTCAGTACTTC,CASSYSAGLAKNIQYF
TRBV30,TRBJ2-7,.,.,TGTGCCTGGAGCTGGCAGGGCTACGAGCAGTACTTC,CAWSWQGYEQYF
TRBV21-1,TRBJ2-3,few,.,TGTGCCAGCACCCTGGTGGGAGGGATTAGCACAGATACGCAGTATTTT,CASTLVGGISTDTQYF
TRBV18,TRBJ2-2,.,.,TGTGCCAGCTCCCCCCGGGAACACACCGGGGAGCTGTTTTTT,CASSPREHTGELFF
TRBV3-1/TRBV3-2,TRBJ2-1,once,TRBD1,TGTGCCAGCAGCCTTGACAGGGGGCCGGGTGAGCAGTTCTTC,CASSLDRGPGEQFF
TRBV6-5,TRBJ2-7,.,.,TGTGCCAGCAGTTACTTATATCAGGGGAACGAGCAGTACTTC,CASSYLYQGNEQYF
TRBV5-1,TRBJ2-1,.,.,TGCGCCAGCAGCTTGGGGGTAAGCTCCTACAATGAGCAGTTCTTC,CASSLGVSSYNEQFF
TRBV11-2,TRBJ2-7,.,.,TGTGCCAGCAGCGAAATTGGACAGTCTTACTCCTACGAGCAGTACTTC,CASSEIGQSYSYEQYF
TRBV6-5,TRBJ2-1,.,TRBD1,TGTGCCAGCAGTAAGGGACAGGGCCCCTACAATGAGCAGTTCTTC,CASSKGQGPYNEQFF
TRBV5-4,TRBJ2-3,.,TRBD2,TGTGCCAGCAGCTTTAGCGGGGGGAGCACAGATACGCAGTATTTT,CASSFSGGSTDTQYF
TRBV10-3,TRBJ1-2,.,.,TGTGCCATCAGTCCCGACGGGTCCTATGGCTACACCTTC,CAISPDGSYGYTF
TRBV19,TRBJ1-1,.,.,TGTGCCAGTAGTGCGATTCAGGGGAGGGGCAACACTGAAGCTTTCTTT,CASSAIQGRGNTEAFF
TRBV19,TRBJ1-5,.,.,TGTGCCAGTACCCCCCAGGGCGGGAATCAGCCCCAGCATTTT,CASTPQGGNQPQHF
TRBV11-2,TRBJ2-5,.,.,TGTGCCAGCACCCAAAGAGGACTCCAAGAGACCCAGTACTTC,CASTQRGLQETQYF
TRBV7-6,TRBJ2-3,once,TRBD1,TGTGCCAGCAGCTTAACGGACAGGGGGTTGCTTAGCACAGATACGCAGTATTTT,CASSLTDRGLLSTDTQYF
TRBV11-2,TRBJ1-1,.,.,TGTGCCAGCAGCTCCGTAATCACAGACACTGAAGCTTTCTTT,CASSSVITDTEAFF
TRBV28,TRBJ1-1,.,.,TGTGCCAGCGGATATGACACAGGACAGCGGTCTTACTTT,CASGYDTGQRSYF
TRBV10-3,TRBJ1-5,.,.,TGTGCCATCAGTGAGTCCCAGAATAGCAATCAGCCCCAGCATTTT,CAISESQNSNQPQHF
TRBV7-2,TRBJ2-3,.,TRBD2,TGTGCCAGCGGGACTAGCGGGGGTCTAGCAGATACGCAGTATTTT,CASGTSGGLADTQYF
TRBV2,TRBJ2-5,.,TRBD2,TGTGCCAGCGGGGGGGAAGAGACCCAGTACTTC,CASGGEETQYF
TRBV6-5,TRBJ2-3,.,.,TGTGCCAGCAGTTCCCCCCGGGGCCGCACAGATACGCAGTATTTT,CASSSPRGRTDTQYF
TRBV28,TRBJ2-7,once,.,TGTGCCAGCACCGAACGTTCCAGGTCCTCCTACGAGCAGTACTTC,CASTERSRSSYEQYF
TRBV18,TRBJ2-7,.,.,TGTGCCAGCTCACCTCTGGGCCAGGTAAACTCCTACGAGCAGTACTTC,CASSPLGQVNSYEQYF
TRBV28,TRBJ2-7,.,TRBD2,TGTGCCAGCAGTTTAGGTAGCGGGGGCCCCTACGAGCAGTACTTC,CASSLGSGGPYEQYF
TRBV18,TRBJ2-7,.,TRBD2,TGTGCCAGCTCCCATACTAGCGGCGTCCACGAGCAGTACTTC,CASSHTSGVHEQYF
TRBV7-6,TRBJ2-7,.,TRBD1,TGTGCCAGCAGCTTAGTAGCCGTCCCGGGACAGGGGGCCCACGAGCAGTACTTC,CASSLVAVPGQGAHEQYF
TRBV28,TRBJ2-3,.,TRBD1,TGTGCCAGCAGTCTAAGGGACAGAAAAGATACGCAGTATTTT,CASSLRDRKDTQYF
TRBV29-1,TRBJ2-3,.,.,TGCAGCGTTGTCCCCTTAGCCGGGCGGGCAGATACGCAGTATTTT,CSVVPLAGRADTQYF
TRBV2,TRBJ1-5,.,TRBD1,TGTGCCAGCAGTGCCGGACAGGGTTATCAGCCCCAGCATTTT,CASSAGQGYQPQHF
TRBV27,TRBJ2-1,.,TRBD1,TGTGCCAGCAGAGGACAGGGCTCCTACAATGAGCAGTTCTTC,CASRGQGSYNEQFF
TRBV4-1,TRBJ2-7,.,TRBD1,TGCGCCAGCAGCCCACTACAGGGGATCTACGAGCAGTACTTC,CASSPLQGIYEQYF
TRBV6-5,TRBJ1-2,.,.,TGTGCCAGCACCCCACAGCGGGGGGCGGGATATGGCTACACCTTC,CASTPQRGAGYGYTF
TRBV7-2,TRBJ1-2,few,.,TGTGCCAGCAGCTTCACCAAGGGTCGGTCAGTTTATGGCTACACCTTC,CASSFTKGRSVYGYTF
TRBV15,TRBJ1-1,.,.,TGTGCCACCAGCAGAGTCCTGGGTTCAGGGAACACTGAAGCTTTCTTT,CATSRVLGSGNTEAFF
TRBV19,TRBJ2-2,.,.,TGTGCCAGTAGTACCCCCGCGACGAGGGCGGACACCGGGGAGCTGTTTTTT,CASSTPATRADTGELFF
TRBV7-2,TRBJ1-5,.,.,TGTGCCAGCAGCCCAGGCGGGGGACAGCCCCAGCATTTT,CASSPGGGQPQHF
TRBV28,TRBJ1-5,.,.,TGTGCCAGCACCCGGGACGGTGATCAGCCCCAGCATTTT,CASTRDGDQPQHF
TRBV13,TRBJ1-1,.,.,TGTGCCAGCAGCTTGAGAGGACATGAAGCTTTCTTT,CASSLRGHEAFF
TRBV14,TRBJ1-2,.,.,TGTGCCAGCAGCCAGGGGACACACTATGGCTACACCTTC,CASSQGTHYGYTF
TRBV4-1,TRBJ2-5,.,TRBD2,TGCGCCAGCAGCCAAACTAGCGGGGGGGTAGAGACCCAGTACTTC,CASSQTSGGVETQYF
TRBV5-1,TRBJ1-2,once,.,TGCGCCAGCAGCTTGGATCAGGGAAAGGGCGGCTACACCTTC,CASSLDQGKGGYTF
TRBV3-1/TRBV3-2,TRBJ1-2,.,TRBD1,TGTGCCAGCAGCTACAGGGGGCATAACTATGGCTACACCTTC,CASSYRGHNYGYTF
TRBV28,TRBJ1-4,.,.,TGTGCCAGCAGTGGTTCGGTTGGGCGGGAAAAACTGTTTTTT,CASSGSVGREKLFF